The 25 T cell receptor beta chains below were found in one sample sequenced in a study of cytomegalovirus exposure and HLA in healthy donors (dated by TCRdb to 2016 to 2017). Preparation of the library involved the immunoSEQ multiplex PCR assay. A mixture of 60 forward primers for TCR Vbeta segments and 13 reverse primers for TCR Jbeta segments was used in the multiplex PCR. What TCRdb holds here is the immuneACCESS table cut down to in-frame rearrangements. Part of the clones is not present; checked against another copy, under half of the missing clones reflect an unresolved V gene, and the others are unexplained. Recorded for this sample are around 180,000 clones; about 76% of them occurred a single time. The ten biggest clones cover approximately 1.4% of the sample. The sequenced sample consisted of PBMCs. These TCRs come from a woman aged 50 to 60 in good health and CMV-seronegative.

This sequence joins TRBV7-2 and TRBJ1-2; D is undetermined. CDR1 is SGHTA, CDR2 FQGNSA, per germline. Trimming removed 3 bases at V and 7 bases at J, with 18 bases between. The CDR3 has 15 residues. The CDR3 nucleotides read TGTGCCAGCAGCTTGTCTCGGGAGGGAGAAGGTGGCTACACCTTC. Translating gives CASSLSREGEGGYTF.

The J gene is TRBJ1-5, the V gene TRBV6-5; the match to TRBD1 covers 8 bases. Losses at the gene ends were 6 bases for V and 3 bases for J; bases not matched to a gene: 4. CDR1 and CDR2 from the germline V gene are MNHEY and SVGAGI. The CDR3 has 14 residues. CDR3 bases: TGTGCCAGCAGGGGGACAGGACCCAATCAGCCCCAGCATTTT. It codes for CASRGTGPNQPQHF.

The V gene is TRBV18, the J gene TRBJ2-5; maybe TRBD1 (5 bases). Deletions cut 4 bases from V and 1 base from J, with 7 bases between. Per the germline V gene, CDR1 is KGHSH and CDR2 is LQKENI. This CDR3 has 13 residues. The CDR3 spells CASSQQVQETQYF. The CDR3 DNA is TGTGCCAGCTCACAACAGGTCCAAGAGACCCAGTACTTC.

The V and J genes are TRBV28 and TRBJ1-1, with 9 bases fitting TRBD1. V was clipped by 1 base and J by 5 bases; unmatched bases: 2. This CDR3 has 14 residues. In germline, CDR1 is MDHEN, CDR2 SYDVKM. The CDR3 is CASSLLGQGTEAFF. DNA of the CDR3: TGTGCCAGCAGTTTATTAGGACAGGGGACTGAAGCTTTCTTT.

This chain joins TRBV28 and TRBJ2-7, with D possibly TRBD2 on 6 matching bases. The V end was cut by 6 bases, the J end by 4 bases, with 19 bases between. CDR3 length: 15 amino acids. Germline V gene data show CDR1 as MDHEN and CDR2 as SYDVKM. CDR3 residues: CASSPRLAGSYEQYF. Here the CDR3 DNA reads TGTGCCAGCAGCCCGCGGCTGGCGGGGTCGTACGAGCAGTACTTC. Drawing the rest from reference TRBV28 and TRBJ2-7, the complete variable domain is DVKVTQSSRYLVKRTGEKVFLECVQDMDHENMFWYRQDPGLGLRLIYFSYDVKMKEKGDIPEGYSVSREKKERFSLILESASTNQTSMYLCASSPRLAGSYEQYFGPGTRLTVT.

In DNA, the CDR3 is TGTGCCAGCAGACTATACACCGGGGAGCTGTTTTTT. This translates into CASRLYTGELFF. V usage is TRBV27 and J usage is TRBJ2-2, with unresolved D. There are 12 residues in the CDR3. Germline V gene sequence: CDR1 MNHEY, CDR2 SMNVEV (reference sequence). V was clipped by 6 bases and J by 3 bases, with 5 bases between them.

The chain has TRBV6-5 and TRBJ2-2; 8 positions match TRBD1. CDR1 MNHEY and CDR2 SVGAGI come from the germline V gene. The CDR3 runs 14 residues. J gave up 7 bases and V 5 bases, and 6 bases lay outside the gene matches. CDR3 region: CASSLGQGIGELFF. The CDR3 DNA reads TGTGCCAGCAGTCTCGGACAGGGCATCGGGGAGCTGTTTTTT.

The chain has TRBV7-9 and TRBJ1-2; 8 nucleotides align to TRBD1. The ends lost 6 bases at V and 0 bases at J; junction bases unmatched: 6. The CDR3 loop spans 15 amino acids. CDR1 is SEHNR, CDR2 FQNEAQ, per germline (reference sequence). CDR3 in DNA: TGTGCCAGCAGTCACCAGGGGGCGTCTAACTATGGCTACACCTTC. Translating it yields CASSHQGASNYGYTF. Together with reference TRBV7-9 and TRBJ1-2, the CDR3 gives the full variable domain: DTGVSQNPRHKITKRGQNVTFRCDPISEHNRLYWYRQTLGQGPEFLTYFQNEAQLEKSRLLSDRFSAERPKGSFSTLEIQRTEQGDSAMYLCASSHQGASNYGYTFGSGTRLTVV.

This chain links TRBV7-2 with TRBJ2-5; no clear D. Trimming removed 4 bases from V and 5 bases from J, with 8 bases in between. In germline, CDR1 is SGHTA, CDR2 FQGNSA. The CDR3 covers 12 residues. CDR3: CASSSSRETQYF. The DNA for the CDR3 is TGTGCCAGCAGCTCTTCCCGGGAGACCCAGTACTTC.

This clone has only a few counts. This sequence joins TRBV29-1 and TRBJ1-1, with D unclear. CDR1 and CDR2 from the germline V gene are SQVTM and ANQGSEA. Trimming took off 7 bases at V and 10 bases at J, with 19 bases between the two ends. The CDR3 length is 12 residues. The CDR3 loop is CSAKDSILRAFF. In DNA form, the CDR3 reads TGCAGCGCCAAAGACTCTATCCTGAGAGCTTTCTTT.

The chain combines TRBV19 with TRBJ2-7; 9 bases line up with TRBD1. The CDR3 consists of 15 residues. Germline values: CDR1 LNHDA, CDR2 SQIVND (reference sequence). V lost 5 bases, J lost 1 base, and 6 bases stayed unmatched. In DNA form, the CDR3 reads TGTGCCAGTAGTGCGGGACAGGGCCCTTCCTACGAGCAGTACTTC. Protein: CASSAGQGPSYEQYF.

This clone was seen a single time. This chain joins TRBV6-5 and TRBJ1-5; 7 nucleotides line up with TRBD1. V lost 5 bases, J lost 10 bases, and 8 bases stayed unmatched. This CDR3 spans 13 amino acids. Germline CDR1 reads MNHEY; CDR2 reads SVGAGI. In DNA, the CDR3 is TGTGCCAGCAGTCGACAGGGTGGGGGACCCCAGCATTTT. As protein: CASSRQGGGPQHF.

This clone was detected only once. The chain's CDR3 is CASSLIRGPSHSYEQYF. In DNA form, the CDR3 reads TGTGCCAGCAGCTTAATACGCGGCCCTTCGCACTCCTACGAGCAGTACTTC. The chain has TRBV11-2 and TRBJ2-7, with no clear D. The germline V gene encodes CDR1 SGHAT and CDR2 FQNNGV. The CDR3 consists of 17 residues. Trimming took 2 bases from V and 0 from J, leaving 17 bases between them.

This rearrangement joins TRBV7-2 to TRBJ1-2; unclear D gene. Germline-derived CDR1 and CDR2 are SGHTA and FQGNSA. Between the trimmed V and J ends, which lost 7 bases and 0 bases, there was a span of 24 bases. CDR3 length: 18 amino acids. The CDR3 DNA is TGTGCCAGCACTCCCGGGATATTGTCGGGAAACACTAACTATGGCTACACCTTC. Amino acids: CASTPGILSGNTNYGYTF.

CDR3 amino acids: CASSFSETQYF. The DNA for the CDR3 is TGTGCCAGCAGCTTTTCGGAGACCCAGTACTTC. V usage is TRBV11-2 and J usage is TRBJ2-5; D remains ambiguous. The CDR3 covers 11 residues. V dropped 3 bases and J dropped 5 bases, with 4 bases sitting between them. CDR1 SGHAT and CDR2 FQNNGV come from the germline V gene.

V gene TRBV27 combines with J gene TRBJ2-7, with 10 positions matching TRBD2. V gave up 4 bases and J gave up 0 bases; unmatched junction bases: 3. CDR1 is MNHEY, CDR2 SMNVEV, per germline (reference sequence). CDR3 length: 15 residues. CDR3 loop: CASSSQRGGSYEQYF. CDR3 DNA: TGTGCCAGCAGTTCCCAGCGGGGGGGCTCCTACGAGCAGTACTTC.

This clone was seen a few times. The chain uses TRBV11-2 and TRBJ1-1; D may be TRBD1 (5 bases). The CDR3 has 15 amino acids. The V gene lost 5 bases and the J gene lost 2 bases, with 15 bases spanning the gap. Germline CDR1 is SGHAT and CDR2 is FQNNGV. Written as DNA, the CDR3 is TGTGCCAGCAGCCCCATAAAGGGGCGAAACACTGAAGCTTTCTTT. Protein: CASSPIKGRNTEAFF.

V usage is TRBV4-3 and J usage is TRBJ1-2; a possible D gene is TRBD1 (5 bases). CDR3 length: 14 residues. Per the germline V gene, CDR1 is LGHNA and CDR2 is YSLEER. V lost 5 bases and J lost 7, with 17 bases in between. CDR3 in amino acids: CASSARTSGGGYTF. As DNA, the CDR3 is TGCGCCAGCAGCGCTCGGACGTCGGGGGGTGGCTACACCTTC.

This CDR3 reads CASSLEGVGATNEKLFF. For the CDR3, the DNA is TGTGCCAGCAGCTTGGAGGGGGTAGGGGCTACTAATGAAAAACTGTTTTTT. The chain carries TRBV5-6 and TRBJ1-4, with TRBD1 as a possible D gene (6 bases). V was trimmed by 0 bases and J by 2 bases, leaving 14 bases between them. Per the germline V gene, CDR1 is SGHDT and CDR2 is YYEEEE. This CDR3 has 17 amino acids.

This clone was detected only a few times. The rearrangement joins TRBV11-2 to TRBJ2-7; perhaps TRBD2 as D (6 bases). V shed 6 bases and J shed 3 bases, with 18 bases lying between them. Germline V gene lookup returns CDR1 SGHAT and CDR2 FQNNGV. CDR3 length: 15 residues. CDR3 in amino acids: CASRQMAGRVYEQYF. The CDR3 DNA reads TGTGCCAGCAGACAAATGGCGGGGCGAGTCTACGAGCAGTACTTC.

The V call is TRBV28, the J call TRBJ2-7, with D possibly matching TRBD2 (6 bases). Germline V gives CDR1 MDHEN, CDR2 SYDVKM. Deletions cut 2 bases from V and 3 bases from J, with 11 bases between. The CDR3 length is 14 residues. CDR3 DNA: TGTGCCAGCAGTTTAGCGGGAACCGTCTACGAGCAGTACTTC. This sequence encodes CASSLAGTVYEQYF.

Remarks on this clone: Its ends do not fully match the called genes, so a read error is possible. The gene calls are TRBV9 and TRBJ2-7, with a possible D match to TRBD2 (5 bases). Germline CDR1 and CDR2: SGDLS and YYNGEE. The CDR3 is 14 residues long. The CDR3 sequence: CASSGGLASSEQYF. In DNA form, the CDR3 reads TGTGCCAGCAGCGGGGGTCTAGCTTCCTCCGAGCAGTACTTC.

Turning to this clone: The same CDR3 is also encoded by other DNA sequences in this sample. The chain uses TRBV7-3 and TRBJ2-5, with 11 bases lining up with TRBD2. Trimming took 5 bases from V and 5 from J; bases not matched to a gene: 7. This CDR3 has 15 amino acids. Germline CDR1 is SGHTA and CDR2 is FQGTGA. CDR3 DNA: TGTGCCAGCAGCCCTCTAGCGGGGGGTGTGGAGACCCAGTACTTC. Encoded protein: CASSPLAGGVETQYF.

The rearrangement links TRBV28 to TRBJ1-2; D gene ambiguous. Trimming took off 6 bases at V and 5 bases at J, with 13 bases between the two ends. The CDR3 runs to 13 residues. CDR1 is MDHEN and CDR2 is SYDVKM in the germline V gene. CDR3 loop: CASSPRIRYGYTF. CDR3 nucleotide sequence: TGTGCCAGCAGCCCCAGGATTCGGTATGGCTACACCTTC.

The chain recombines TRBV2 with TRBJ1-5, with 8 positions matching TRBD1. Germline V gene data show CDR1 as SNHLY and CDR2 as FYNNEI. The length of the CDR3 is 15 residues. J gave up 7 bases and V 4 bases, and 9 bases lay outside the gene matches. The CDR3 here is CASSVEGQEKQPQHF. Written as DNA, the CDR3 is TGTGCCAGCAGTGTTGAGGGACAGGAGAAGCAGCCCCAGCATTTT.